The 14 T cell receptor beta chains presented below share a single source sample, sequenced in a study of T cells in Graves' hyperthyroidism and ophthalmopathy. Amplification of TCR beta CDR3 regions used RNA as the template. HTBI primers were the set used in a first-round RT-PCR of the TCR CDR3. TCRdb recomputed calls from the multiplex PCR reads with MiXCR, one row per CDR3 protein. The data show approximately 300,000 distinct CDR3 sequences, with roughly 15% seen just once and 33% held by the top ten. Sequenced material: blood. The receptor source for this set is a man younger than 45 with Graves' hyperthyroidism.

Worth noting for this clonotype: A read error may be the cause here, since a much bigger clone is one base away. The genes are TRBV9 and TRBJ2-5; 8 bases fit TRBD2. J was trimmed by 5 bases and V by 4 bases; bases with no gene match: 4. CDR1 and CDR2 (germline): SGDLS, YYNGEE. The CDR3 covers 13 residues. The CDR3 region is CASSRGGSETQYF. Here the CDR3 DNA reads TGTGCCAGCAGCCGGGGGGGGTCGGAGACCCAGTACTTC.

This clonotype showed up many times. The chain uses TRBV30 and TRBJ2-7; D is tentatively TRBD1 or TRBD2 (6 bases each). V shed 8 bases and J shed 5 bases, with 25 bases lying between them. Germline V CDR1 and CDR2: GTSNPN, SVGIG (reference sequence). The CDR3 length is 15 residues. In DNA form, the CDR3 reads TGTGCCGTACGAGGTTGGCGGCGGAGGGGGAACGAGCAGTACTTC. Its protein is CAVRGWRRRGNEQYF. The whole variable domain, remainder taken from reference TRBV30 and TRBJ2-7, is SQTIHQWPATLVQPVGSPLSLECTVEGTSNPNLYWYRQAAGRGLQLLFYSVGIGQISSEVPQNLSASRPQDRQFILSSKKLLLSDSGFYLCAVRGWRRRGNEQYFGPGTRLTVT.

This clonotype turned up a few times. The chain has TRBV28 and TRBJ2-4; 9 bases align to TRBD2. Germline loops: CDR1 MDHEN, CDR2 SYDVKM. J gave up 0 bases and V 7 bases, and 7 bases lay outside the gene matches. The CDR3 is 16 amino acids. The CDR3 DNA reads as TGTGCCAGCACCTTGACTAGCGGTCGAGCCAAAAACATTCAGTACTTC. This gives the protein CASTLTSGRAKNIQYF.

The chain links TRBV5-1 to TRBJ2-1, with 7 bases that match TRBD1. The CDR3 is 15 residues long. Germline CDR1 and CDR2: SGHRS and YFSETQ. With V trimmed by 3 bases and J by 10 bases, 13 bases remained unmatched. The CDR3 DNA reads TGCGCCAGCAGCTCGGCCCAGGGGGTGAATAGCGAGCAGTTCTTC. Amino acids: CASSSAQGVNSEQFF.

This clonotype was observed a handful of times. This chain connects TRBV24-1 to TRBJ2-4; a weak D match, TRBD1 (6 bases). This CDR3 comprises 19 residues. Per the germline V gene, CDR1 is KGHDR and CDR2 is SFDVKD. V lost 4 bases and J lost 0, with 21 bases in between. CDR3 sequence reads: CATSEGATGSQLAKNIQYF. DNA for the CDR3: TGTGCCACCAGTGAGGGTGCGACAGGCTCCCAACTAGCCAAAAACATTCAGTACTTC.

V gene TRBV6-5 combines with J gene TRBJ1-1; TRBD1 might be the D (5 bases). This CDR3 spans 11 amino acids. The germline V gene encodes CDR1 MNHEY and CDR2 SVGAGI. The V gene lost 2 bases and the J gene lost 11 bases, with 9 bases spanning the gap. CDR3: CASSYTGLAFF. The CDR3 DNA reads TGTGCCAGCAGTTACACAGGACTGGCTTTCTTT.

CDR3 loop: CASRVQHGALHF. The CDR3 DNA reads as TGTGCCAGCAGGGTACAGCACGGGGCCCTCCACTTT. This chain links TRBV2 with TRBJ1-6; D remains unclear. Germline-derived CDR1 and CDR2 are SNHLY and FYNNEI. V lost 6 bases to trimming and J lost 14 bases, with 14 bases between them. CDR3 length: 12 residues.

This clonotype was recorded only once. A much larger clone lies a single base off, so this may be a read error. This sequence joins TRBV7-9 and TRBJ2-7; D uncertain. Germline CDR1 and CDR2: SEHNR and FQNEAQ (reference sequence). The CDR3 totals 14 residues. Trimming cost V 6 bases and J 4 bases, with 16 bases left between them. DNA for the CDR3: TGTGCCAGCAGAGTCGGACGGTTCTGGTACGAGCAGTACTTC. Translation: CASRVGRFWYEQYF.

Ten or more counts support this clonotype. The chain couples TRBV6-1 to TRBJ1-2; D is unclear. The CDR3 consists of 13 residues. Germline CDR1 is MNHNS and CDR2 is SASEGT. The ends were cut back, 8 bases at V and 2 bases at J, with 12 bases in the middle. This CDR3 reads CASWMAENYGYTF. The CDR3 DNA is TGTGCCAGCTGGATGGCGGAAAACTATGGCTACACCTTC.

This clonotype was observed many times. The rearrangement uses TRBV30 and TRBJ1-1; D remains ambiguous. V dropped 2 bases and J dropped 5 bases, with 15 bases sitting between them. The CDR3 contains 14 residues. Germline assignment: CDR1 GTSNPN and CDR2 SVGIG (reference sequence). In nucleotides, the CDR3 is TGTGCCTGGAGTCTCCACCGGGAATTGACTGAAGCTTTCTTT. Translation: CAWSLHRELTEAFF.

This clonotype has a count of ten or more. The rearrangement uses TRBV7-6 and TRBJ2-1, with TRBD2 identical over 8 bases. Trimming cost V 1 base and J 5 bases; bases outside gene matches: 4. Germline lookup yields CDR1 SGHVS and CDR2 FNYEAQ. The CDR3 runs 15 residues. The CDR3 region is CASSLGSGTNNEQFF. The DNA of the CDR3 is TGTGCCAGCAGCTTAGGTAGCGGGACCAACAATGAGCAGTTCTTC.

Ten or more counts support this clonotype. The V call is TRBV18, the J call TRBJ2-3, with TRBD1 as a possible D gene (6 bases). V was trimmed by 3 bases and J by 6 bases, leaving 13 bases between them. Germline values: CDR1 KGHSH, CDR2 LQKENI. CDR3 size: 14 residues. The CDR3 coding sequence is TGTGCCAGCTCACCGAACAGGGTACAGGATACGCAGTATTTT. Translated: CASSPNRVQDTQYF. The full variable domain, completed using reference TRBV18 and TRBJ2-3, is NAGVMQNPRHLVRRRGQEARLRCSPMKGHSHVYWYRQLPEEGLKFMVYLQKENIIDESGMPKERFSAEFPKEGPSILRIQQVVRGDSAAYFCASSPNRVQDTQYFGPGTRLTVL.

This clonotype was counted at least ten times. The gene calls are TRBV7-9 and TRBJ1-4; D might be TRBD1 (6 bases). This CDR3 is built from 18 residues. Per the germline V gene, CDR1 is SEHNR and CDR2 is FQNEAQ (reference sequence). V was cut by 2 bases and J by 5 bases, with 21 bases left in between. CDR3 residues: CASSLSPLRGTRNEKLFF. DNA for the CDR3: TGTGCCAGCAGCTTAAGCCCCCTCAGAGGGACAAGAAATGAAAAACTGTTTTTT.

With regard to this clonotype: The junction shows a germline mismatch at one end, possibly a read error. This chain links TRBV10-3 with TRBJ2-7; 9 bases agree with TRBD2. CDR1 and CDR2 from the germline V gene are ENHRY and SYGVKD. This CDR3 comprises 17 residues. The CDR3 DNA reads as TGTGCCATCAGTGGAGGCCCACTAGCGGGCCGAGCCTACGGGCAGTACTTC. It encodes CAISGGPLAGRAYGQYF.